A few counts support the clone carrying this T cell receptor beta chain. Its antigen is undetermined. This sample is drawn from a study of T cells in Graves' hyperthyroidism and ophthalmopathy. Broader study findings: Appearing also in blood were most of the thyroid clonotypes expanded above 0.001.

V lost 5 bases, J lost 7 bases, and 16 bases stayed unmatched. This CDR3 comprises 17 residues. Germline V gives CDR1 MDHEN, CDR2 SYDVKM. The PBMCs studied were ones that came from around 10 ml fresh peripheral blood. Amplification targeted TCR beta CDR3 regions from RNA transcripts. Researchers ran a first-round RT-PCR on the TCR CDR3 using the HTBI primer set. TCRdb reprocessed the multiplex PCR reads with MiXCR, giving one entry per CDR3 protein. The sample includes hundreds of thousands of distinct CDR3 sequences, around 15% of them seen just once. J is TRBJ2-1 and V is TRBV28, with 8 bases aligning to TRBD1. The receptor's source is a woman aged 60 to 75 with Graves' ophthalmopathy. The specimen was blood. CDR3 coding DNA: TGTGCCAGCAGTCCCTCACGACAGGGGATGGGTGCGAATGAGCAGTTCTTC. Encoded protein: CASSPSRQGMGANEQFF.